These T cell receptor beta chains were read from a single sample in a study of shared clonotypes between healthy human individuals. Repertoires were generated with immunoSEQ multiplex PCR, while TCRdb's copy carries only in-frame clones and drops some. The sample contains about 2.3 million clones, around 93% of which appear only once. Material for sequencing was naive CD4+ T cells from PBMCs. The receptor source for this set is a man younger than 35 in good health. Some clones in this sample may be carry-over from other donors' samples. Both conserved end residues are part of each CDR3. Fields, in order: clone size, J gene, V gene, D gene, CDR3 DNA, CDR3 protein. A D gene is named only where the DNA matches it firmly. Where a row states a size, it is once, few, many or the class of an expanded clone; other rows omit it.

.,TRBJ2-5,TRBV28,.,TGTGCCAGCAGTTCTTGGTCAGATGCGAACCAAGAGACCCAGTACTTC,CASSSWSDANQETQYF
.,TRBJ1-4,TRBV5-1,TRBD1,TGCGCCAGCAGCTTGGAAGGACAGGGTAATGAAAAACTGTTTTTT,CASSLEGQGNEKLFF
.,TRBJ2-7,TRBV2,.,TGTGCCAGCACTAGCGCCTACGAGCAGTACTTC,CASTSAYEQYF
.,TRBJ2-5,TRBV7-7,TRBD2,TGTGCCAGCAGCCTGACCCTCCTAGCGGGAGGTGGGGAGACCCAGTACTTC,CASSLTLLAGGGETQYF
.,TRBJ1-2,TRBV4-1,.,TGCGCCAGCAGCCAAGGAATCCACCTCTTGAACTATGGCTACACCTTC,CASSQGIHLLNYGYTF
.,TRBJ2-7,TRBV11-1,TRBD1,TGTGCCAGCAGCCTGAACAGGGACAGAGGTGAGCAGTACTTC,CASSLNRDRGEQYF
.,TRBJ2-5,TRBV5-1,TRBD1,TGCGCCAGCAGCCCAGCAGGGGGACAAGAGACCCAGTACTTC,CASSPAGGQETQYF
.,TRBJ2-7,TRBV5-1,.,TGCGCCAGCAGCTTGGTGGGTAGGGGGAGTTCCTACGAGCAGTACTTC,CASSLVGRGSSYEQYF
.,TRBJ2-1,TRBV7-9,TRBD2,TGTGCCAGCAGCTTTCCGCGGGGGGAAAGGAATGAGCAGTTCTTC,CASSFPRGERNEQFF
.,TRBJ2-7,TRBV18,.,TGTGCCAGCTCACCTACTAGCACCGACTACGAGCAGTACTTC,CASSPTSTDYEQYF
.,TRBJ1-2,TRBV9,TRBD1,TGTGCCAGCACCGGCGAGACAGGGAAGGACTATGGCTACACCTTC,CASTGETGKDYGYTF
.,TRBJ2-1,TRBV27,.,TGTGCCAGCATTCCCAGGGGAGGCCGCTTCCTAATCCACAATGAGCAGTTCTTC,CASIPRGGRFLIHNEQFF
.,TRBJ2-1,TRBV7-9,.,TGTGCCAGCAGCTCTATGACCGGGGTTGAGCAGTTCTTC,CASSSMTGVEQFF
.,TRBJ2-7,TRBV28,.,TGTGCCAGCAGTTTACCCACTCTCCAATACGAGCAGTACTTC,CASSLPTLQYEQYF
once,TRBJ2-7,TRBV5-1,.,TGCGCCAGCAGCTTGGCGGGACCCTCCTACGAGCAGTACTTC,CASSLAGPSYEQYF
.,TRBJ1-5,TRBV5-5,TRBD1,TGTGCCAGCAGCGTAAGGGGACAGGGGTTCCCCAATCAGCCCCAGCATTTT,CASSVRGQGFPNQPQHF
.,TRBJ2-7,TRBV27,.,TGTGCCACCCGGGGAGGCCGAGCCTACGAGCAGTACTTC,CATRGGRAYEQYF
.,TRBJ2-1,TRBV10-3,.,TGTGCCATCAAAGAGGACGGGAATGAGCAGTTCTTC,CAIKEDGNEQFF
.,TRBJ2-2,TRBV5-1,.,TGCGCCAGCAGCGATCCGACCCAGGATACCTCCGGGGAGCTGTTTTTT,CASSDPTQDTSGELFF
.,TRBJ2-1,TRBV11-2,.,TGTGCCAGCAGCTCCGTCGGACGTAACCCCCGACCCCATGAGCAGTTCTTC,CASSSVGRNPRPHEQFF
.,TRBJ1-2,TRBV28,.,TGTGCCAGCGGGCGACTGGGGGACGACACCTTC,CASGRLGDDTF
.,TRBJ1-1,TRBV7-9,.,TGTGCCAGCAGCACCACAGGTAACACTGAAGCTTTCTTT,CASSTTGNTEAFF
.,TRBJ2-7,TRBV27,TRBD1,TGTGCCAGCGGAAAAACCGGGACAGGGGTATACGAGCAGTACTTC,CASGKTGTGVYEQYF
few,TRBJ1-2,TRBV28,.,TGTGCCAGCAGCTCCCTCCCCGACGCCCTCGGCTACACCTTC,CASSSLPDALGYTF
.,TRBJ2-3,TRBV9,TRBD2,TGTGCCAGCAGCGTGTCTAGCGGGAGAGGCGGCACAGATACGCAGTATTTT,CASSVSSGRGGTDTQYF
.,TRBJ1-1,TRBV4-2,.,TGTGCCAGCAGCCAAGGTCGGTACTCTTTGCAGGGCCGGAGCACTGAAGCTTTCTTT,CASSQGRYSLQGRSTEAFF
.,TRBJ1-5,TRBV5-1,.,TGCGCCAGCAGTCTAGATGTGACAGAGGCTGGGCAGCCCCAGCATTTT,CASSLDVTEAGQPQHF
.,TRBJ1-3,TRBV7-2,.,TGTGCCAGCAGCGCTGTGGCAAACACCATATATTTT,CASSAVANTIYF
.,TRBJ1-5,TRBV19,TRBD1,TGTGCCAGTAGTATATCTTTGGGACAGGGGGTGAGACAGCCCCAGCATTTT,CASSISLGQGVRQPQHF
.,TRBJ2-1,TRBV5-4,TRBD2,TGTGCCAGCAGCTTGACTAGCGGGGACAATGAGCAGTTCTTC,CASSLTSGDNEQFF
.,TRBJ2-7,TRBV29-1,.,TGCAGCGCCGGGGACATTTACGAGCAGTACTTC,CSAGDIYEQYF
.,TRBJ2-2,TRBV5-1,.,TGCGCCAGCAGCTTTATAGAGGCCGGGGAGCTGTTTTTT,CASSFIEAGELFF
.,TRBJ1-4,TRBV7-8,.,TGTGCCAGCAGCTTGATGAAGGCCGAAAAACTGTTTTTT,CASSLMKAEKLFF
once,TRBJ2-1,TRBV28,.,TGTGCCAGCAGTTTACCCGTCAATGAGCAGTTCTTC,CASSLPVNEQFF
.,TRBJ1-2,TRBV28,TRBD1,TGTGCCAGCAGTTTATCGGCAGGGGGTAGCTATGGCTACACCTTC,CASSLSAGGSYGYTF
.,TRBJ2-5,TRBV5-4,.,TGTGCCAGCAACCCAGGAGGGACAGTGATCCAAGAGACCCAGTACTTC,CASNPGGTVIQETQYF
.,TRBJ2-5,TRBV4-1,TRBD2,TGCGCCAGCAGCCAACGGACTAGCGGGGGCCAGTACTTC,CASSQRTSGGQYF
.,TRBJ2-7,TRBV11-2,TRBD2,TGTGCCAGCAGCCACCAGCGGGATGGCGGGAGTAGGTACGAGCAGTACTTC,CASSHQRDGGSRYEQYF
.,TRBJ1-2,TRBV25-1,.,TGTGCCAGCAGTCGGGCAGGGAGCTATGGCTACACCTTC,CASSRAGSYGYTF
.,TRBJ1-1,TRBV18,.,TGTGCCAGCTCACCACTTGGGACGGAGCTTGGGACTGAAGCTTTCTTT,CASSPLGTELGTEAFF
.,TRBJ2-2,TRBV5-6,TRBD1,TGTGCCAGCAGCTTGGACAGGGGGCTTACCGGGGAGCTGTTTTTT,CASSLDRGLTGELFF
once,TRBJ2-1,TRBV10-3,TRBD1,TGTGCCATCAGGGCGGGACAGGGTTACAATGAGCAGTTCTTC,CAIRAGQGYNEQFF
.,TRBJ2-7,TRBV2,.,TGTGCCAGCAGTGAAAACGGCCCTTCATACTTC,CASSENGPSYF
.,TRBJ2-2,TRBV30,.,TGTGCCTGGAGTGTGTTGAACACCGGGGAGCTGTTTTTT,CAWSVLNTGELFF
few,TRBJ1-5,TRBV30,.,TGTGCCTGGGGGAAGGGTCAGCCCCAGCATTTT,CAWGKGQPQHF
.,TRBJ1-6,TRBV28,TRBD1,TGTGCCAGCAGTACTCGACAGGGCGGCAATTCACCCCTCCACTTT,CASSTRQGGNSPLHF